These 30 T cell receptor beta chains came from one sample sequenced in a study of T cell repertoires and Cas9 in healthy adults. Profiling relied on immunoSEQ multiplex PCR, and the TCRdb table lists in-frame clones only, not all of them. The table shows tens of thousands of clones, with just under 95% occurring only once. The material sequenced was CD4+ effector T cells (CD127+, CD25-, CD137-, CD154-) from PBMCs; culture status not recorded. The receptors come from a human donor in good health.

The chain is built from TRBV5-1 and TRBJ2-5, with 13 bases fitting TRBD2. The length of the CDR3 is 16 residues. The V and J ends lost 3 bases and 4 bases, in that order; junction bases with no gene match: 6. Germline V CDR1 and CDR2: SGHRS, YFSETQ. This CDR3 is CASSSGLAGVAETQYF. In DNA, the CDR3 is TGCGCCAGCAGCTCCGGACTAGCGGGAGTGGCAGAGACCCAGTACTTC.

CDR3 bases: TGTGCCAGCAGCCCCGGAGGGGTTAGCAACTCCTACGAGCAGTACTTC. Translated: CASSPGGVSNSYEQYF. V and J are TRBV5-4 and TRBJ2-7; D might be TRBD2 (6 bases). The CDR3 loop spans 16 amino acids. Germline CDR1 is SGHNT and CDR2 is YYREEE (reference sequence). The V and J ends lost 4 bases and 0 bases respectively, with 17 bases between them.

V and J are TRBV6-4 and TRBJ1-2; 7 nucleotides agree with TRBD1. This CDR3 is built from 15 residues. The V gene end was trimmed by 7 bases and the J gene end by 8 bases; junction bases not matched to a gene: 16. Germline loops: CDR1 MRHNA, CDR2 SNTAGT. As DNA, the CDR3 is TGTGCCAGCAAAGGGGAGGGGGCCTTCGTCTCCGGCTACACCTTC. Translating it yields CASKGEGAFVSGYTF.

The chain uses TRBV19 and TRBJ1-5, with 7 nucleotides matching TRBD1. Germline V gene sequence: CDR1 LNHDA, CDR2 SQIVND (reference sequence). The CDR3 is 15 residues long. V shed 4 bases, J shed 5 bases, and the junction held 8 bases outside the gene matches. The chain's CDR3 is CASSTDRESHQPQHF. CDR3 in DNA: TGTGCCAGTAGTACCGACAGGGAGTCCCATCAGCCCCAGCATTTT. The complete variable domain, with remaining parts taken from reference TRBV19 and TRBJ1-5, reads DGGITQSPKYLFRKEGQNVTLSCEQNLNHDAMYWYRQDPGQGLRLIYYSQIVNDFQKGDIAEGYSVSREKKESFPLTVTSAQKNPTAFYLCASSTDRESHQPQHFGDGTRLSIL.

This chain connects TRBV28 to TRBJ2-2; no definite D call. The CDR3 runs to 16 residues. V was pared by 3 bases and J by 1 base, with 12 bases between. The germline gives CDR1 MDHEN, CDR2 SYDVKM. CDR3: CASSFSRQMNTGELFF. Here the CDR3 DNA reads TGTGCCAGCAGTTTCAGTAGGCAGATGAACACCGGGGAGCTGTTTTTT.

V and J are TRBV6-1 and TRBJ1-1, with a possible D match to TRBD1 (5 bases). V lost 1 base, J lost 4 bases, and 10 bases lay in between. The germline V gene has CDR1 MNHNS and CDR2 SASEGT. The CDR3 runs 14 residues. The chain's CDR3 is CASSEGWGITEAFF. In DNA form, the CDR3 reads TGTGCCAGCAGTGAAGGTTGGGGGATCACTGAAGCTTTCTTT.

The chain uses TRBV5-6 and TRBJ2-1; D gene ambiguous. Trimming removed 2 bases from V and 8 bases from J, with 11 bases in between. CDR3 length: 13 residues. The germline gives CDR1 SGHDT, CDR2 YYEEEE. The CDR3: CASSFRGVDEQFF. The CDR3 DNA sequence: TGTGCCAGCAGCTTTCGAGGTGTGGATGAGCAGTTCTTC.

The rearrangement uses TRBV28 and TRBJ1-4, with unresolved D. This CDR3 region has 17 residues. Germline V gene data show CDR1 as MDHEN and CDR2 as SYDVKM. The V gene lost 1 base and the J gene lost 5 bases, with 17 bases spanning the gap. CDR3 sequence reads: CASSLLGWTGTNEKLFF. The CDR3 DNA is TGTGCCAGCAGTTTATTAGGGTGGACGGGAACCAATGAAAAACTGTTTTTT.

The J gene is TRBJ2-3, the V gene TRBV9, with no clear D. Germline CDR1 and CDR2: SGDLS and YYNGEE. There are 15 residues in the CDR3. Trimming took 3 bases from V and 0 from J, leaving 11 bases between them. CDR3 in DNA: TGTGCCAGCAGCGAAGGAAACCCTAGCACAGATACGCAGTATTTT. It specifies CASSEGNPSTDTQYF.

The CDR3 DNA reads TGTGCCAGCAGCTCAACGGGACAGGTTACCGGGGAGCTGTTTTTT. As protein: CASSSTGQVTGELFF. The chain combines TRBV7-2 with TRBJ2-2; 8 bases are a match to TRBD1. V lost 4 bases, J lost 5 bases, and 6 bases stayed unmatched. The CDR3 totals 15 residues. CDR1 SGHTA and CDR2 FQGNSA come from the germline V gene. The full variable domain, its missing parts supplied by reference TRBV7-2 and TRBJ2-2, is GAGVSQSPSNKVTEKGKDVELRCDPISGHTALYWYRQSLGQGLEFLIYFQGNSAPDKSGLPSDRFSAERTGGSVSTLTIQRTQQEDSAVYLCASSSTGQVTGELFFGEGSRLTVL.

The rearrangement uses TRBV4-2 and TRBJ2-3; D not certain. V gave up 4 bases and J gave up 3 bases, with 8 bases separating them. The CDR3 consists of 13 residues. Germline loops: CDR1 LGHNA, CDR2 YNFKEQ. CDR3 sequence (DNA): TGTGCCAGCAGCCCGTTGGGAACAGATACGCAGTATTTT. Translation: CASSPLGTDTQYF.

The V and J genes are TRBV6-1 and TRBJ1-3; the match to TRBD1 covers 10 bases. The CDR3 contains 15 residues. With 6 bases clipped from V and 4 bases from J, the junction kept 6 bases outside the gene matches. CDR1 is MNHNS and CDR2 is SASEGT in the germline V gene. This chain's CDR3 is CASSVDRGPGNTIYF. DNA for the CDR3: TGTGCCAGCAGCGTCGACAGGGGGCCCGGAAACACCATATATTTT.

The rearrangement uses TRBV4-1 and TRBJ2-7; TRBD1 agrees at 7 bases. This CDR3 region has 15 residues. Germline V gene sequence: CDR1 MGHRA, CDR2 YSYEKL. V dropped 3 bases and J dropped 4; count of bases not matched to a gene: 9. CDR3 sequence: CASSHDGTVFYEQYF. As DNA, the CDR3 is TGCGCCAGCAGCCATGATGGGACAGTTTTTTACGAGCAGTACTTC.

The V call is TRBV27, the J call TRBJ1-4; D gene unclear. This CDR3 region has 15 residues. Germline values: CDR1 MNHEY, CDR2 SMNVEV (reference sequence). V was cut by 3 bases and J by 5 bases, with 13 bases left in between. This CDR3 is CASSFYGVNNEKLFF. The DNA for the CDR3 is TGTGCCAGCAGTTTCTACGGAGTGAACAATGAAAAACTGTTTTTT.

The rearrangement links TRBV6-6 to TRBJ1-1, with unresolved D. Trimming took off 8 bases at V and 1 base at J, with 14 bases between the two ends. Germline V gives CDR1 MNHNY, CDR2 SVGAGI (reference sequence). The CDR3 has 14 residues. The CDR3 protein is CASRPENKNTEAFF. CDR3 in DNA: TGTGCCAGCCGTCCGGAGAATAAGAACACTGAAGCTTTCTTT.

The rearrangement links TRBV4-3 to TRBJ1-6; 7 nucleotides agree with TRBD1. The germline V gene encodes CDR1 LGHNA and CDR2 YSLEER. This CDR3 is built from 19 residues. J was trimmed by 7 bases and V by 0 bases; bases with no gene match: 15. This chain's CDR3 is CASSQDRPETGSGNSPLHF. The CDR3 coding sequence is TGCGCCAGCAGCCAAGATAGACCCGAGACAGGGTCCGGGAATTCACCCCTCCACTTT.

This clone occurred once. This CDR3 reads CASSQDLSLQAGDTQYF. CDR3 nucleotide sequence: TGCGCCAGCAGCCAAGATCTATCGTTACAGGCGGGGGATACGCAGTATTTT. The chain employs TRBV4-3 and TRBJ2-3; tentatively, D is TRBD2 (6 bases). The V end lost 0 bases, the J end lost 6 bases, and 19 bases lay between the germline ends. Germline V gene lookup returns CDR1 LGHNA and CDR2 YSLEER. The CDR3 is 17 residues long.

The CDR3, as DNA: TGTGCCAGTAGTATGGTAGGGGTTCAAGAGACCCAGTACTTC. Its protein product is CASSMVGVQETQYF. This chain connects TRBV19 to TRBJ2-5; weak D call: TRBD1 (5 bases). Germline assignment: CDR1 LNHDA and CDR2 SQIVND (reference sequence). The germline V and J ends were trimmed by 3 bases and 2 bases, with 10 bases remaining between them. The CDR3 totals 14 residues.

This sequence joins TRBV29-1 and TRBJ2-7; unclear D gene. V was clipped by 4 bases and J by 4 bases, with 17 bases between them. The CDR3 length is 14 residues. Germline V gene data show CDR1 as SQVTM and CDR2 as ANQGSEA. The CDR3 DNA reads TGCAGCGTTGTTCGGCCAGGTGTTCGGTACGAGCAGTACTTC. Amino acids: CSVVRPGVRYEQYF.

This CDR3 reads CASSYEGAYEQYF. For the CDR3, the DNA is TGTGCCAGCAGTTACGAGGGGGCCTACGAGCAGTACTTC. V usage is TRBV6-5 and J usage is TRBJ2-7; a weak D match, TRBD1 (6 bases). Germline lookup yields CDR1 MNHEY and CDR2 SVGAGI. This CDR3 region has 13 residues. The ends were cut back, 2 bases at V and 2 bases at J, with 7 bases in the middle.

This chain connects TRBV10-3 to TRBJ2-3, with D possibly matching TRBD2 (6 bases). Germline assignment: CDR1 ENHRY and CDR2 SYGVKD. The V end lost 7 bases, the J end lost 4 bases, and 15 bases lay between the germline ends. The CDR3 has 14 residues. This CDR3 reads CAINRGGTADTQYF. The CDR3 DNA reads TGTGCCATCAATCGGGGAGGTACTGCAGATACGCAGTATTTT.

The chain employs TRBV6-5 and TRBJ1-1; TRBD1 is a possible D gene (5 bases). The ends were cut back, 5 bases at V and 7 bases at J, with 17 bases in the middle. Per germline, CDR1 MNHEY and CDR2 SVGAGI. This CDR3 has 14 residues. The chain's CDR3 is CASSEGWGYFEAFF. CDR3 bases: TGTGCCAGCAGTGAAGGGTGGGGGTACTTTGAAGCTTTCTTT.

This rearrangement joins TRBV7-8 to TRBJ2-2; D gene uncertain. The CDR3 sequence is 14 residues long. The ends were cut back, 6 bases at V and 2 bases at J, with 10 bases in the middle. Germline V gene lookup returns CDR1 SGHVS and CDR2 FQNEAQ. This chain's CDR3 is CASRTARNTGELFF. For the CDR3, the DNA is TGTGCCAGCAGAACGGCAAGAAACACCGGGGAGCTGTTTTTT.

The V and J genes are TRBV7-2 and TRBJ2-4; 8 bases match TRBD1. The CDR3 sequence is 16 residues long. V was pared by 0 bases and J by 6 bases, with 7 bases of the junction left unmatched. The germline gives CDR1 SGHTA, CDR2 FQGNSA. CDR3 loop: CASSLAGQGATNIQYF. The CDR3 DNA is TGTGCCAGCAGCTTAGCGGGTCAGGGGGCGACAAACATTCAGTACTTC. Full variable domain (outside the CDR3, taken from reference TRBV7-2 and TRBJ2-4): GAGVSQSPSNKVTEKGKDVELRCDPISGHTALYWYRQSLGQGLEFLIYFQGNSAPDKSGLPSDRFSAERTGGSVSTLTIQRTQQEDSAVYLCASSLAGQGATNIQYFGAGTRLSVL.

J is TRBJ1-5 and V is TRBV7-2, with D uncertain. CDR3 size: 17 residues. Between the trimmed V and J ends, which lost 1 base and 0 bases, there was a span of 13 bases. Germline loops: CDR1 SGHTA, CDR2 FQGNSA. The CDR3 region has the DNA TGTGCCAGCAGCTTAGGCCCCAGGCGCTATAGCAATCAGCCCCAGCATTTT. Translating gives CASSLGPRRYSNQPQHF.

V usage is TRBV7-2 and J usage is TRBJ2-6, with no clear D. The germline V and J ends were trimmed by 1 base and 0 bases, with 10 bases remaining between them. Germline loops: CDR1 SGHTA, CDR2 FQGNSA. CDR3 size: 17 residues. CDR3: CASSLDVLLSGANVLTF. As DNA, the CDR3 is TGTGCCAGCAGCTTAGACGTACTGCTCTCTGGGGCCAACGTCCTGACTTTC. Full variable domain (missing parts from reference TRBV7-2 and TRBJ2-6): GAGVSQSPSNKVTEKGKDVELRCDPISGHTALYWYRQSLGQGLEFLIYFQGNSAPDKSGLPSDRFSAERTGGSVSTLTIQRTQQEDSAVYLCASSLDVLLSGANVLTFGAGSRLTVL.

The gene calls are TRBV19 and TRBJ1-4; perhaps TRBD1 as D (5 bases). The germline CDR1 and CDR2 sequences are LNHDA and SQIVND (reference sequence). This CDR3 has 17 amino acids. Trimming took off 10 bases at V and 6 bases at J, with 27 bases between the two ends. CDR3 DNA: TGTGCCACTAAGTCGTGGGGGAATCCTACGGAAGATGAAAAACTGTTTTTT. It encodes CATKSWGNPTEDEKLFF.

The chain couples TRBV7-3 to TRBJ2-3; D not certain. The CDR3 extends over 13 amino acids. V was clipped by 2 bases and J by 1 base, with 4 bases between them. Germline V gene data show CDR1 as SGHTA and CDR2 as FQGTGA. The CDR3 nucleotides read TGTGCCAGCAGCTTATCGCGCACAGATACGCAGTATTTT. Its translation is CASSLSRTDTQYF.

V and J are TRBV11-3 and TRBJ2-7; D possibly matches TRBD1 or TRBD2 (6 bases each). CDR1 and CDR2 (germline): SGHNT, YENEEA. V gave up 6 bases and J gave up 7 bases, with 13 bases separating them. The CDR3 length is 12 residues. CDR3 amino acids: CASSPQGREQYF. Written as DNA, the CDR3 is TGTGCCAGCAGTCCCCAGGGGAGGGAGCAGTACTTC.

This rearrangement joins TRBV18 to TRBJ2-7; either TRBD1 or TRBD2 may fit D (5 bases each). Germline CDR1 and CDR2: KGHSH and LQKENI. Between the trimmed V and J ends, which lost 2 bases and 6 bases, there was a span of 17 bases. This CDR3 is built from 15 residues. CDR3 in DNA: TGTGCCAGCTCACCATCCGGGACCCACGAAGGCGAGCAGTACTTC. Protein product: CASSPSGTHEGEQYF.